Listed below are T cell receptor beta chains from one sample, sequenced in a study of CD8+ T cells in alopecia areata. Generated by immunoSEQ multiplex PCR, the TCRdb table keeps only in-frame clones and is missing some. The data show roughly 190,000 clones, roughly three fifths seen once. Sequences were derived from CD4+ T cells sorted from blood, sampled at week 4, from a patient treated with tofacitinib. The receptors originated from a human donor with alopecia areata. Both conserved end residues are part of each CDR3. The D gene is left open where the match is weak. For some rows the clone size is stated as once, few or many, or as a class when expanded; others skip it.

TGTGCCACCAGCAGAGACAGGGACACTGAAGCTTTCTTT	CATSRDRDTEAFF	13	TRBV15	NA	TRBJ1-1	NA
TGTGCCAGCAGCCTCCGCCTCGATTACGAGCAGTACTTC	CASSLRLDYEQYF	13	TRBV11-1	NA	TRBJ2-7	NA
TGTGCCAGCATTGGGGGCAGGTACGAGCAGTACTTC	CASIGGRYEQYF	12	TRBV28	NA	TRBJ2-7	once
TGCAGCGTAGCTACAGGGGCCAATCAGCCCCAGCATTTT	CSVATGANQPQHF	13	TRBV29-1	TRBD1	TRBJ1-5	few
TGCAGCGTTCCGGGACAGGGGGCAGGAAGCACTGAAGCTTTCTTT	CSVPGQGAGSTEAFF	15	TRBV29-1	TRBD1	TRBJ1-1	NA
TGTGCCTGGACCTCCCTGGGGGGTGGGCTCGGGCAGTTCTTC	CAWTSLGGGLGQFF	14	TRBV30	NA	TRBJ2-1	NA
TGTGCCAGCAGCCCGGCCGTCCGGACAGGGCTCTACGAGCAGTACTTC	CASSPAVRTGLYEQYF	16	TRBV27	TRBD1	TRBJ2-7	NA
TGTGCCAGCAGCTTCAGGGACAATTCACCCCTCCACTTT	CASSFRDNSPLHF	13	TRBV13	NA	TRBJ1-6	NA
TGTGCCAGTAGTATAGTCAACAATGAGCAGTTCTTC	CASSIVNNEQFF	12	TRBV19	NA	TRBJ2-1	few
TGCAGCGTTGAATCCCCCCCAAGTACAGATACGCAGTATTTT	CSVESPPSTDTQYF	14	TRBV29-1	NA	TRBJ2-3	NA
TGTGCCAGCAGCCCCCAAACGGGACAGGGGGGAGAGACCCAGTACTTC	CASSPQTGQGGETQYF	16	TRBV5-6	TRBD1	TRBJ2-5	NA